The clone carrying this TCR beta chain was recorded once. The target antigen is unknown. This specimen includes other DNA sequences encoding the same CDR3. The data derive from a study of shared clonotypes between healthy human individuals. TCRdb's copy holds only in-frame clones and misses some; the assay was immunoSEQ multiplex PCR. The sample carries 600,000 to 750,000 clones, 90% recorded once. Points from the study as a whole: Clonotypes not shared had lower generation probabilities than those common to all four donors. Clonotype sharing among the donors was expected to vary with sequencing depth.

The clonotype originates from a young man in good health. Some clones in this sample may be carry-over from other donors' samples. What was sequenced was memory CD8+ T cells from PBMCs. Subset described: CD45RO+ cells pooled with CCR7-negative TemRA cells.

CDR3 amino acids: CASSLEPGSEQYF. The CDR3 DNA is TGTGCCAGCAGCTTGGAGCCGGGAAGCGAGCAGTACTTC. V usage is TRBV5-5 and J usage is TRBJ2-7; perhaps TRBD2 as D (5 bases). The CDR3 contains 13 residues. CDR1 is SGHKS and CDR2 is YYEKEE in the germline V gene (reference sequence). V was pared by 0 bases and J by 6 bases, with 10 bases between. Full variable domain (remainder filled in from reference TRBV5-5 and TRBJ2-7): DAGVTQSPTHLIKTRGQQVTLRCSPISGHKSVSWYQQVLGQGPQFIFQYYEKEERGRGNFPDRFSARQFPNYSSELNVNALLLGDSALYLCASSLEPGSEQYFGPGTRLTVT.